This T cell receptor beta chain is drawn from a study of cytomegalovirus exposure and HLA in healthy donors. V gave up 1 base and J gave up 2 bases, with 11 bases separating them. Germline lookup yields CDR1 LGHNA and CDR2 YSLEER. The CDR3 consists of 15 residues. The PCR was carried out with 60 Vbeta primers and 13 Jbeta primers. The table came from immunoSEQ multiplex PCR; TCRdb's copy has only in-frame clones and leaves some out. Of some 150,000 clones listed, about 72% are singletons. The V call is TRBV4-3, the J call TRBJ2-5, with a tentative D call TRBD2 (5 bases). This clonotype was sampled from a male donor in good health and CMV-seronegative. Sequenced material: PBMCs. CDR3 loop: CASSQGNGKQETQYF. For the CDR3, the DNA is TGCGCCAGCAGCCAAGGTAACGGGAAACAAGAGACCCAGTACTTC.